The 25 T cell receptor beta chains reported below all come from one sample, sequenced in a study of T cells in Graves' hyperthyroidism and ophthalmopathy. Amplification yielded TCR beta CDR3 regions, with RNA transcripts as the source. The HTBI primer set drove a first-round RT-PCR of the TCR CDR3. MiXCR, applied by TCRdb to the multiplex PCR reads, yields one record per CDR3 protein. This sample has roughly 170,000 distinct CDR3 sequences, with over 15% found just once. Input material: blood. The origin of the receptors is a woman aged 45 to 65 with Graves' hyperthyroidism.

As for this clonotype: The junction differs from germline at one of its ends, possibly a read error. The chain recombines TRBV28 with TRBJ2-1; weak D call: TRBD2 (6 bases). CDR1 and CDR2 from the germline V gene are MDHEN and SYDVKM. This CDR3 region has 12 residues. The CDR3 region is CAGSLRGGEQFF. The DNA of the CDR3 is TGTGCCGGCAGTTTGAGGGGAGGTGAGCAGTTCTTC.

In its sample, this clonotype was seen many times. The V and J genes are TRBV18 and TRBJ1-5; the match to TRBD1 covers 8 bases. Germline loops: CDR1 KGHSH, CDR2 LQKENI. This CDR3 spans 15 amino acids. Trimming removed 6 bases from V and 1 base from J; junction bases left unmatched: 5. CDR3 residues: CASSPGGMSNQPQHF. The CDR3, as DNA: TGTGCCAGCTCCCCAGGGGGCATGAGCAATCAGCCCCAGCATTTT.

This clonotype was picked up many times. The chain carries TRBV3-1 and TRBJ2-4; TRBD1 aligns across 9 bases. V trimming: 3 bases; J trimming: 7 bases; junction bases outside the gene matches: 7. CDR3 size: 15 residues. CDR1 is LGHDT, CDR2 YNNKEL, per germline (reference sequence). The CDR3: CASSQGTGPMNIQYF. The CDR3 DNA reads as TGTGCCAGCAGCCAGGGGACAGGGCCTATGAACATTCAGTACTTC.

The chain is built from TRBV29-1 and TRBJ2-2, with D unclear. This CDR3 has 15 amino acids. With 7 bases removed from V and 0 bases from J, the gap between germline ends came to 15 bases. Germline-derived CDR1 and CDR2 are SQVTM and ANQGSEA. CDR3 nucleotide sequence: TGCAGCGCCCGCAACAGCTTAACGAACACCGGGGAGCTGTTTTTT. Residues: CSARNSLTNTGELFF.

The table lists this clonotype with many counts. The chain links TRBV20-1 to TRBJ1-1; TRBD1 might be the D (6 bases). Trimming removed 2 bases from V and 1 base from J, with 14 bases in between. This CDR3 is 15 amino acids long. The germline CDR1 and CDR2 sequences are DFQATT and SNEGSKA (reference sequence). The CDR3 region is CSARLGGGRNTEAFF. The CDR3 region has the DNA TGCAGTGCTAGATTGGGGGGGGGCCGGAACACTGAAGCTTTCTTT.

This clonotype was detected ten times or more. The gene calls are TRBV7-2 and TRBJ1-1, with D hard to call. The CDR3 totals 12 residues. Trimming pared 5 bases from V and 1 base from J, leaving 5 bases between. Looked up from germline, CDR1 is SGHTA and CDR2 is FQGNSA. The CDR3 nucleotides are TGTGCCAGCAGCCTCACGAACACTGAAGCTTTCTTT. It is translated as CASSLTNTEAFF. The full variable domain, in which reference TRBV7-2 and TRBJ1-1 provide the parts outside the CDR3, is GAGVSQSPSNKVTEKGKDVELRCDPISGHTALYWYRQSLGQGLEFLIYFQGNSAPDKSGLPSDRFSAERTGGSVSTLTIQRTQQEDSAVYLCASSLTNTEAFFGQGTRLTVV.

There are many counts of this clonotype. V gene TRBV7-8 combines with J gene TRBJ2-6, with TRBD2 matching 10 bases. Unmatched junction bases numbered 10, after V lost 2 bases and J lost 3 bases. The length of the CDR3 is 19 residues. Germline assignment: CDR1 SGHVS and CDR2 FQNEAQ. The CDR3 DNA follows: TGTGCCAGCAGCTTACTGGGACTAGCGTTTGGCGGTGGGGCCAACGTCCTGACTTTC. Translation gives CASSLLGLAFGGGANVLTF.

This clonotype was seen repeatedly, ten times or more. This chain joins TRBV7-2 and TRBJ2-1, with D hard to call. The V gene lost 1 base and the J gene lost 5 bases, with 6 bases spanning the gap. Germline CDR1 reads SGHTA; CDR2 reads FQGNSA. The CDR3 length is 13 residues. CDR3 coding DNA: TGTGCCAGCAGCTTAGTGCGGAACAATGAGCAGTTCTTC. Protein: CASSLVRNNEQFF.

There are many counts of this clonotype. The chain joins TRBV6-5 to TRBJ1-1, with D hard to call. V was cut by 0 bases and J by 10 bases, with 15 bases left in between. The CDR3 is 14 residues long. Germline loops: CDR1 MNHEY, CDR2 SVGAGI. The CDR3, as DNA: TGTGCCAGCAGTTACTCTGACACCCTGGGAGGAGCTTTCTTT. Residues: CASSYSDTLGGAFF.

The V call is TRBV28, the J call TRBJ2-7; TRBD1 aligns across 8 bases. CDR1 and CDR2 (germline): MDHEN, SYDVKM. CDR3 length: 14 amino acids. J gave up 5 bases and V 2 bases, and 5 bases lay outside the gene matches. CDR3 in DNA: TGTGCCAGCAGTTTAAGGGCAGGGGGCAACGAGCAGTACTTC. Translation gives CASSLRAGGNEQYF.

This clonotype was found many times. J is TRBJ2-3 and V is TRBV19, with 16 bases that match TRBD2. Germline V gene data show CDR1 as LNHDA and CDR2 as SQIVND (reference sequence). The CDR3 extends over 17 amino acids. The V segment lost 4 bases and the J segment 1 base; nucleotides outside the gene matches: 2. CDR3: CASSTGTSGGGTDTQYF. CDR3 nucleotide sequence: TGTGCCAGTAGTACCGGGACTAGCGGGGGGGGCACAGATACGCAGTATTTT. Variable domain in full (rest from reference TRBV19 and TRBJ2-3): DGGITQSPKYLFRKEGQNVTLSCEQNLNHDAMYWYRQDPGQGLRLIYYSQIVNDFQKGDIAEGYSVSREKKESFPLTVTSAQKNPTAFYLCASSTGTSGGGTDTQYFGPGTRLTVL.

This clonotype was seen many times. The gene calls are TRBV7-2 and TRBJ1-2; TRBD1 might be the D (5 bases). CDR1 and CDR2 from the germline V gene are SGHTA and FQGNSA. The V end lost 6 bases, the J end lost 0 bases, and 14 bases lay between the germline ends. The CDR3 length is 15 residues. The CDR3 nucleotides read TGTGCCAGCAGTCTCGGGGCCTATCCTAACTATGGCTACACCTTC. It specifies CASSLGAYPNYGYTF.

This clonotype was counted many times. V usage is TRBV18 and J usage is TRBJ2-1; D unclear. Trimming shortened V by 3 bases and J by 9 bases, and 18 bases separated the two germline ends. In germline, CDR1 is KGHSH, CDR2 LQKENI. The CDR3 contains 15 residues. This chain's CDR3 is CASSPSRSSNGEQFF. CDR3 nucleotides: TGTGCCAGCTCACCTTCGAGGTCCTCCAATGGTGAGCAGTTCTTC.

Many counts were recorded for this clonotype. The genes are TRBV6-1 and TRBJ2-7; the D is unclear. The germline CDR1 and CDR2 sequences are MNHNS and SASEGT. V dropped 6 bases and J dropped 2 bases, with 17 bases sitting between them. The CDR3 sequence is 15 residues long. The DNA for the CDR3 is TGTGCCAGCAGCGACGTCGTCCGGTATGCCTACGAGCAGTACTTC. Its translation: CASSDVVRYAYEQYF.

This clonotype showed up many times. V and J are TRBV19 and TRBJ2-2, with D hard to call. The ends were cut back, 4 bases at V and 7 bases at J, with 10 bases in the middle. This CDR3 has 13 residues. Germline CDR1 is LNHDA and CDR2 is SQIVND (reference sequence). In DNA form, the CDR3 reads TGTGCCAGTAGTACACGACCGGGCGGGGAGCTGTTTTTT. It is translated as CASSTRPGGELFF.

This clonotype was seen more than once but under ten times. The rearrangement links TRBV20-1 to TRBJ2-7; tentative D call: TRBD1 (6 bases). Germline values: CDR1 DFQATT, CDR2 SNEGSKA (reference sequence). V lost 0 bases and J 5 bases, leaving 17 bases between the germline ends. This CDR3 has 15 amino acids. The CDR3 sequence: CSAREPGQALHEQYF. CDR3 bases: TGCAGTGCTAGAGAGCCGGGACAAGCGCTCCACGAGCAGTACTTC.

This chain uses TRBV28 with TRBJ2-7; 7 nucleotides agree with TRBD2. The V gene's germline CDR1 is MDHEN and CDR2 SYDVKM. V shed 2 bases and J 6 bases; nucleotides not matched to a gene: 7. CDR3 size: 14 residues. CDR3 DNA sequence: TGTGCCAGCAGTTTAAGCGGGACCCCCCTCGAGCAGTACTTC. Residues: CASSLSGTPLEQYF.

Notes on this clonotype: Being one base from a much bigger clone, this may be a read error. The chain employs TRBV28 and TRBJ2-2; 7 bases are a match to TRBD2. Losses at the gene ends were 6 bases for V and 4 bases for J; bases not matched to a gene: 2. Germline V gene lookup returns CDR1 MDHEN and CDR2 SYDVKM. The CDR3 covers 13 residues. In DNA form, the CDR3 reads TGTGCCAGCAGCGGCGGGGGCACCGGGGAGCTGTTTTTT. This translates into CASSGGGTGELFF. Drawing the rest from reference TRBV28 and TRBJ2-2, the complete variable domain is DVKVTQSSRYLVKRTGEKVFLECVQDMDHENMFWYRQDPGLGLRLIYFSYDVKMKEKGDIPEGYSVSREKKERFSLILESASTNQTSMYLCASSGGGTGELFFGEGSRLTVL.

At least ten counts were recorded for this clonotype. A read error is possible here, since a much larger clone lies one base away. This sequence joins TRBV12-3 or TRBV12-4 and TRBJ1-2, with 10 bases matching TRBD1. The CDR3 is 15 residues long. CDR3 region: CASSQGQGYNYSYTF. CDR3 nucleotides: TGTGCCAGCAGCCAGGGACAGGGGTACAACTATAGCTACACCTTC.

This clonotype came up many times. The CDR3 loop reads CASSPTLQMNTEAFF. The CDR3 DNA reads TGTGCCAGCAGCCCTACCTTACAGATGAACACTGAAGCTTTCTTT. This chain links TRBV11-2 with TRBJ1-1, with unresolved D. Germline lookup yields CDR1 SGHAT and CDR2 FQNNGV. Trimming took off 5 bases at V and 0 bases at J, with 13 bases between the two ends. This CDR3 contains 15 residues.

This clonotype was seen many times. The chain uses TRBV29-1 and TRBJ2-1; 14 nucleotides line up with TRBD2. CDR1 and CDR2 from the germline V gene are SQVTM and ANQGSEA. The CDR3 is 16 residues long. The trim removed 6 bases at V and 2 bases at J, leaving 6 bases unmatched. CDR3 sequence reads: CSVLGLAGETYNEQFF. The CDR3 DNA is TGCAGCGTCCTGGGACTAGCGGGGGAAACCTACAATGAGCAGTTCTTC.

The V gene is TRBV5-4, the J gene TRBJ2-1, with TRBD2 as a possible D gene (6 bases). V was cut by 4 bases and J by 7 bases, with 18 bases left in between. The CDR3 is 15 amino acids. Germline CDR1 SGHNT, CDR2 YYREEE (reference sequence). The CDR3 region has the DNA TGTGCCAGCAGCGCCGGCGGGACCGGGAATAATGAGCAGTTCTTC. Amino acid sequence: CASSAGGTGNNEQFF.

This clonotype has ten or more counts. The chain uses TRBV7-9 and TRBJ1-2, with D possibly TRBD1 on 6 matching bases. The CDR3 covers 17 residues. CDR1 and CDR2 from the germline V gene are SEHNR and FQNEAQ (reference sequence). V lost 1 base to trimming and J lost 4 bases, with 19 bases between them. CDR3 DNA sequence: TGTGCCAGCAGCTTAGAGCCCAGGGGACCGATCTCCTATGGCTACACCTTC. This sequence encodes CASSLEPRGPISYGYTF.

This clonotype was counted at least ten times. The chain carries TRBV7-9 and TRBJ2-3; TRBD2 aligns across 8 bases. Trimming removed 6 bases from V and 0 bases from J; junction bases left unmatched: 8. The germline gives CDR1 SEHNR, CDR2 FQNEAQ (reference sequence). This CDR3 region has 16 residues. This CDR3 is CASRAKRGRSTDTQYF. CDR3 in DNA: TGTGCCAGCAGGGCGAAGCGGGGGAGAAGCACAGATACGCAGTATTTT.

This clonotype occurred a few times. The chain carries TRBV13 and TRBJ2-1, with TRBD1 matching over 9 bases. CDR1 PRHDT and CDR2 FYEKMQ come from the germline V gene (reference sequence). The CDR3 spans 18 residues. J lost 4 bases, V lost 5 bases, and 15 bases had no gene match. This chain's CDR3 is CASSVVGQGQGTYNEQFF. Here the CDR3 DNA reads TGTGCCAGCAGCGTGGTTGGCCAAGGACAGGGGACATACAATGAGCAGTTCTTC.